These T cell receptor beta chains were read from a single sample in a study of PD-L1 blockade in urothelial cancer. Only in-frame clones appear in the TCRdb table, and some are missing; sequencing was by immunoSEQ multiplex PCR. The sample records around 34,000 clones, around four fifths being singletons. The sequencing here drew on PBMCs, taken around atezolizumab (anti-PD-L1) treatment. These receptors came from an elderly man with urothelial cancer. Both conserved end residues are part of each CDR3. A D gene is named only where the DNA matches it firmly. Clone size is stated in some rows and not others, as once, few, many or a class when expanded.

clone_size | d_call | j_call | v_call | cdr3_aa | cdr3_nt
NA | TRBD2 | TRBJ2-5 | TRBV28 | CASSSRGLARRETQYF | TGTGCCAGCAGTTCCCGCGGACTAGCGCGACGGGAGACCCAGTACTTC
NA | TRBD1 | TRBJ1-1 | TRBV2 | CASRTRQGSTEAFF | TGTGCCAGCAGAACCCGACAGGGGTCCACTGAAGCTTTCTTT
once | NA | TRBJ2-3 | TRBV19 | CASSIRAGRTDTQYF | TGTGCCAGTAGTATTCGGGCAGGGCGGACAGATACGCAGTATTTT
NA | NA | TRBJ1-5 | TRBV5-1 | CASSLVGGLYQPQHF | TGCGCCAGCAGCTTGGTAGGTGGACTCTATCAGCCCCAGCATTTT
NA | TRBD1 | TRBJ1-5 | TRBV12-5 | CASGTGGRQPQHF | TGTGCTAGTGGGACAGGGGGCCGTCAGCCCCAGCATTTT
NA | NA | TRBJ2-3 | TRBV11-3 | CASSLSETGWDTQYF | TGTGCCAGCAGCTTATCGGAGACGGGGTGGGATACGCAGTATTTT
NA | TRBD2 | TRBJ2-3 | TRBV5-4 | CASSSSSGRADTQYF | TGTGCCAGCAGCTCATCTAGCGGGAGGGCCGATACGCAGTATTTT
NA | TRBD2 | TRBJ2-1 | TRBV7-8 | CASSSRAGGPGEQFF | TGTGCCAGCAGTTCCAGAGCGGGAGGGCCGGGTGAGCAGTTCTTC
few | TRBD1 | TRBJ1-1 | TRBV30 | CASQGQGGGNTEAFF | TGTGCCTCTCAGGGACAGGGGGGTGGGAACACTGAAGCTTTCTTT
NA | TRBD2 | TRBJ2-5 | TRBV28 | CASSYLFGSGTQETQYF | TGTGCCAGCAGTTATCTATTTGGTAGCGGGACCCAAGAGACCCAGTACTTC
NA | NA | TRBJ2-4 | TRBV27 | CASSLGLPAKNIQYF | TGTGCCAGCAGTCTGGGACTTCCAGCCAAAAACATTCAGTACTTC
NA | TRBD2 | TRBJ2-1 | TRBV5-5 | CASSQGLAGVNEQFF | TGTGCCAGCAGCCAGGGACTAGCAGGGGTGAATGAGCAGTTCTTC
NA | NA | TRBJ2-7 | TRBV12-5 | CASATFYEQYF | TGTGCTAGTGCCACTTTTTACGAGCAGTACTTC
NA | NA | TRBJ1-1 | TRBV19 | CASSIGGLTEAFF | TGTGCCAGTAGTATAGGAGGTCTCACTGAAGCTTTCTTT
NA | TRBD1 | TRBJ1-2 | TRBV28 | CASRDPTSRGSSGYTF | TGTGCCAGCAGAGACCCGACTTCCAGGGGGAGTTCTGGCTACACCTTC
NA | TRBD2 | TRBJ2-7 | TRBV29-1 | CSVARSLAESYEQYF | TGCAGCGTCGCAAGATCGCTAGCGGAATCCTACGAGCAGTACTTC
NA | NA | TRBJ1-2 | TRBV7-2 | CASSLAAGTAYGYTF | TGTGCCAGCAGCTTAGCGGCGGGGACTGCCTATGGCTACACCTTC
NA | TRBD1 | TRBJ1-3 | TRBV7-6 | CASSPGQGNTGNTIYF | TGTGCCAGCAGCCCCGGACAGGGTAACACTGGAAACACCATATATTTT
few | NA | TRBJ1-1 | TRBV19 | CASTPRAENTEAFF | TGTGCCAGTACTCCGAGGGCAGAGAACACTGAAGCTTTCTTT
NA | NA | TRBJ1-5 | TRBV29-1 | CSVGQVNQPQHF | TGCAGCGTTGGACAGGTAAATCAGCCCCAGCATTTT
NA | TRBD2 | TRBJ2-2 | TRBV30 | CARTPGGKNTGELFF | TGTGCCCGGACCCCGGGGGGAAAGAACACCGGGGAGCTGTTTTTT
NA | NA | TRBJ1-5 | TRBV7-2 | CASGPYNQPQHF | TGTGCCAGCGGGCCATACAATCAGCCCCAGCATTTT
NA | NA | TRBJ2-7 | TRBV30 | CAWSESGTGEQYF | TGTGCCTGGAGTGAAAGCGGGACAGGAGAGCAGTACTTC
NA | TRBD1 | TRBJ2-5 | TRBV5-1 | CASSLGTGTGETQYF | TGCGCCAGCAGCTTGGGGACAGGGACCGGGGAGACCCAGTACTTC
NA | TRBD2 | TRBJ2-7 | TRBV27 | CASRRTSGIYEQYF | TGTGCCAGCAGGCGGACTAGCGGTATCTACGAGCAGTACTTC
NA | NA | TRBJ2-3 | TRBV18 | CASSYRDTSTDTQYF | TGTGCCAGCTCATACCGGGACACCAGCACAGATACGCAGTATTTT
NA | NA | TRBJ1-5 | TRBV28 | CASTRGGWSNQPQHF | TGTGCCAGCACGAGGGGGGGATGGAGCAATCAGCCCCAGCATTTT
NA | TRBD2 | TRBJ2-1 | TRBV7-9 | CASSIRLAKDEQFF | TGTGCCAGCAGCATACGACTAGCGAAGGATGAGCAGTTCTTC
NA | NA | TRBJ2-5 | TRBV4-2 | CASSQTGGAQETQYF | TGTGCCAGCAGCCAAACGGGCGGGGCCCAAGAGACCCAGTACTTC
NA | TRBD1 | TRBJ1-1 | TRBV4-3 | CASSSDRVNTEAFF | TGCGCCAGCAGCTCCGACAGGGTGAACACTGAAGCTTTCTTT
NA | TRBD2 | TRBJ2-1 | TRBV14 | CASSLSGRGEYNEQFF | TGTGCCAGCAGCCTTAGCGGGAGAGGGGAGTACAATGAGCAGTTCTTC